The rows below give T cell receptor beta chains drawn from one sample of a study of cytomegalovirus exposure and HLA in healthy donors. Profiled with immunoSEQ multiplex PCR; TCRdb holds only in-frame clones, not every one. This sample's table has some 76,000 clones. The sequencing input was PBMCs. Every receptor here comes from a man aged 40-50 years in good health and CMV-seronegative. Both conserved end residues are part of each CDR3. The order of the fields is V gene, D gene, J gene, CDR3 protein, CDR3 DNA. D genes are given only for firm matches.

>TRBV2|TRBD1|TRBJ2-7
CASRDRTGGHEQYF
TGTGCCAGCAGGGACCGGACAGGGGGCCACGAGCAGTACTTC
>TRBV28|TRBD1|TRBJ1-5
CASSLPQDRVEPQHF
TGTGCCAGCAGTTTACCCCAGGACAGGGTGGAGCCCCAGCATTTT
>TRBV19|TRBD2|TRBJ2-1
CASSIAGGLYNEQFF
TGTGCCAGTAGTATCGCGGGGGGCCTCTACAATGAGCAGTTCTTC
>TRBV6-5|TRBD2|TRBJ2-5
CASGLAGGQETQYF
TGTGCCAGCGGGCTAGCGGGTGGCCAAGAGACCCAGTACTTC
>TRBV5-4|TRBD1|TRBJ1-2
CASGDRVNYGYTF
TGTGCCAGCGGGGACAGGGTGAACTATGGCTACACCTTC
>TRBV5-1|TRBD1|TRBJ2-7
CASSRGQGSYEQYF
TGCGCCAGCAGCCGGGGACAGGGATCCTACGAGCAGTACTTC
>TRBV5-1|TRBD1|TRBJ1-5
CASSVGQGAGQPQHF
TGCGCCAGCAGCGTAGGACAGGGGGCCGGTCAGCCCCAGCATTTT
>TRBV7-8|NA|TRBJ1-1
CASSFTGRTEAFF
TGTGCCAGCAGCTTCACAGGTAGGACTGAAGCTTTCTTT
>TRBV10-2|NA|TRBJ2-7
CASSWEPLYEQYF
TGCGCCAGCAGCTGGGAGCCCCTTTACGAGCAGTACTTC
>TRBV28|NA|TRBJ2-7
CASSLFPSAYYEQYF
TGTGCCAGCAGTTTATTCCCTAGCGCATACTACGAGCAGTACTTC
>TRBV6-5|NA|TRBJ1-5
CASSQRGSSNQPQHF
TGTGCCAGCAGTCAGAGGGGGTCTAGCAATCAGCCCCAGCATTTT
>TRBV7-9|NA|TRBJ1-2
CASSLAANYGYTF
TGTGCCAGCAGCCTGGCAGCGAACTATGGCTACACCTTC
>TRBV5-6|NA|TRBJ2-3
CASSLGKSTDTQYF
TGTGCCAGCAGCTTGGGTAAAAGCACAGATACGCAGTATTTT
>TRBV6-5|TRBD1|TRBJ1-3
CAGKGGDSGNTIYF
TGTGCCGGCAAAGGGGGCGACTCTGGAAACACCATATATTTT
>TRBV14|NA|TRBJ1-1
CASSQDRSGEAFF
TGTGCCAGCAGCCAAGATCGTTCAGGGGAAGCTTTCTTT
>TRBV7-8|NA|TRBJ1-2
CASRTGQGLVYGYTF
TGTGCCAGTAGGACGGGGCAGGGGTTGGTCTATGGCTACACCTTC
>TRBV13|NA|TRBJ2-7
CASSLGSSYEQYF
TGTGCCAGCAGCTTGGGCAGCTCCTACGAGCAGTACTTC
>TRBV19|NA|TRBJ2-2
CASSMDSSSTGELFF
TGTGCCAGTAGTATGGACTCCTCCTCGACCGGGGAGCTGTTTTTT
>TRBV5-1|NA|TRBJ1-6
CASSLDPRGGSPLHF
TGCGCCAGCAGCTTGGATCCCAGGGGTGGTTCACCCCTCCACTTT
>TRBV7-2|NA|TRBJ2-7
CASSSDPQTPTPYEQYF
TGTGCCAGCAGCTCCGACCCTCAGACACCCACCCCCTACGAGCAGTACTTC
>TRBV7-9|NA|TRBJ1-1
CASTIQRNTEAFF
TGTGCCAGCACCATACAGAGGAACACTGAAGCTTTCTTT
>TRBV28|NA|TRBJ1-5
CASSLSPPEYSNQPQHF
TGTGCCAGCAGTTTATCCCCTCCGGAGTACAGCAATCAGCCCCAGCATTTT
>TRBV2|NA|TRBJ1-1
CASSEGGTPYHTEAFF
TGTGCCAGCAGCGAGGGCGGGACCCCGTATCACACTGAAGCTTTCTTT
>TRBV6-1|NA|TRBJ2-2
CASSDRDLNTGELFF
TGTGCCAGCAGTGACCGGGACTTAAACACCGGGGAGCTGTTTTTT
>TRBV18|NA|TRBJ1-2
CASSAGGGSGYTF
TGTGCCAGCTCAGCAGGCGGGGGATCTGGCTACACCTTC
>TRBV4-1|NA|TRBJ2-7
CASSDSYEQYF
TGCGCCAGCAGTGACAGCTACGAGCAGTACTTC
>TRBV6-6|TRBD2|TRBJ2-2
CASALRAGGTGELFF
TGTGCCAGCGCCCTGAGAGCGGGAGGAACCGGGGAGCTGTTTTTT
>TRBV30|NA|TRBJ1-3
CAWSRGGSLVGNTIYF
TGTGCCTGGAGCAGGGGCGGTTCCCTGGTCGGAAACACCATATATTTT
>TRBV19|TRBD1|TRBJ1-5
CGAGGGHSNQPQHF
TGTGGAGCAGGGGGTGGACATAGCAATCAGCCCCAGCATTTT
>TRBV18|NA|TRBJ2-3
CASSPPLGGSTDTQYF
TGTGCCAGCTCACCACCGTTGGGGGGATCCACAGATACGCAGTATTTT
>TRBV9|TRBD2|TRBJ2-2
CASSVGLAGGELFF
TGTGCCAGCAGCGTAGGACTAGCAGGTGGGGAGCTGTTTTTT
>TRBV28|NA|TRBJ1-1
CASSFPGNTEAFF
TGTGCCAGCAGTTTCCCGGGGAACACTGAAGCTTTCTTT
>TRBV7-6|NA|TRBJ2-4
CASSPTLAKNIQYF
TGTGCCAGCAGCCCAACTCTAGCCAAAAACATTCAGTACTTC
>TRBV7-6|TRBD1|TRBJ1-1
CASSLGQGTEAFF
TGTGCCAGCAGCCTTGGACAGGGCACTGAAGCTTTCTTT
>TRBV2|TRBD2|TRBJ2-3
CASTALAGVTDTQYF
TGTGCCAGCACCGCACTAGCGGGAGTCACAGATACGCAGTATTTT
>TRBV5-4|TRBD2|TRBJ2-3
CASSPGLAGRTDTQYF
TGTGCCAGCAGTCCGGGACTAGCGGGTCGCACAGATACGCAGTATTTT
>TRBV11-3|NA|TRBJ2-3
CASSVGHTDTQYF
TGTGCCAGCAGCGTAGGGCACACAGATACGCAGTATTTT
>TRBV30|TRBD1|TRBJ2-1
CAWNPGTGVNEQFF
TGTGCCTGGAATCCAGGGACAGGTGTTAATGAGCAGTTCTTC
>TRBV7-9|TRBD2|TRBJ2-2
CASSERAGGLENTGELFF
TGTGCCAGCAGCGAAAGGGCGGGGGGGCTTGAAAACACCGGGGAGCTGTTTTTT
>TRBV4-1|TRBD2|TRBJ2-3
CASSQEASGDPTDTQYF
TGCGCCAGCAGCCAAGAGGCTAGCGGGGACCCCACAGATACGCAGTATTTT
>TRBV4-3|NA|TRBJ2-7
CASSQDASIGEQYF
TGCGCCAGCAGCCAAGATGCGTCGATCGGGGAGCAGTACTTC
>TRBV30|NA|TRBJ2-3
CAWSDMGALSDTQYF
TGTGCCTGGAGTGACATGGGGGCTCTGTCAGATACGCAGTATTTT
>TRBV7-2|NA|TRBJ1-2
CASSLDWGGYGYTF
TGTGCCAGCAGCTTAGATTGGGGAGGCTATGGCTACACCTTC
>TRBV7-9|NA|TRBJ2-2
CASTRGTVSNTGELFF
TGTGCCAGCACCCGGGGGACAGTTTCGAACACCGGGGAGCTGTTTTTT
>TRBV10-1|NA|TRBJ1-1
CASSELAGREAFF
TGCGCCAGCAGTGAGTTGGCGGGCCGTGAAGCTTTCTTT
>TRBV29-1|TRBD1|TRBJ2-6
CSVTGQGLSGANVLTF
TGCAGCGTTACGGGACAGGGCCTCTCTGGGGCCAACGTCCTGACTTTC
>TRBV12-5|NA|TRBJ1-5
CASGLRQFQPQHF
TGTGCTAGTGGTCTCCGACAGTTTCAGCCCCAGCATTTT
>TRBV4-3|NA|TRBJ1-2
CASSLRGAQGGYTF
TGCGCCAGCAGCCTTCGTGGGGCCCAGGGAGGCTACACCTTC
>TRBV7-2|TRBD1|TRBJ1-2
CASSPQGGTGYTF
TGTGCCAGCAGCCCACAGGGGGGGACCGGCTACACCTTC
>TRBV2|NA|TRBJ2-2
CASSGGNANTGELFF
TGTGCCAGCAGCGGCGGGAACGCGAACACCGGGGAGCTGTTTTTT
>TRBV5-4|NA|TRBJ2-3
CASSLGGSVADTQYF
TGTGCCAGCAGCTTGGGAGGTAGCGTTGCAGATACGCAGTATTTT
>TRBV9|NA|TRBJ2-5
CASSVLGRAQETQYF
TGTGCCAGCAGCGTATTAGGCAGGGCACAAGAGACCCAGTACTTC
>TRBV7-9|NA|TRBJ2-7
CASSVLGGSSYEQYF
TGTGCCAGCAGCGTCCTAGGAGGGAGCTCCTACGAGCAGTACTTC
>TRBV6-5|TRBD1|TRBJ2-7
CASSSGQGPYEQYF
TGTGCCAGCAGCTCGGGACAGGGGCCCTACGAGCAGTACTTC
>TRBV11-2|NA|TRBJ1-1
CASSLDGGTEAFF
TGTGCCAGCAGCTTAGATGGAGGGACTGAAGCTTTCTTT